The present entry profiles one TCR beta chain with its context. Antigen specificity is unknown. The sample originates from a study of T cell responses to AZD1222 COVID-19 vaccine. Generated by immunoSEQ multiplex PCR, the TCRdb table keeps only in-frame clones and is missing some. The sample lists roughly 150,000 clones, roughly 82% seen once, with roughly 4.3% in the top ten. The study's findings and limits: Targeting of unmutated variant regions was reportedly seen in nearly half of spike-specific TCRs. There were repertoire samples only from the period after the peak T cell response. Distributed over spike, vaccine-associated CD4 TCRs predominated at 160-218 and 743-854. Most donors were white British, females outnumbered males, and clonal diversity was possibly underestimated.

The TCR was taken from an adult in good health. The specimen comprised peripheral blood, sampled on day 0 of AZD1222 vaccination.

The chain's CDR3 is CATSPGGPTMNTEAFF. The CDR3, as DNA: TGTGCCACCAGTCCAGGGGGCCCCACTATGAACACTGAAGCTTTCTTT. The chain recombines TRBV15 with TRBJ1-1, with TRBD1 matching over 8 bases. CDR3 length equals 16 residues. Germline V CDR1 and CDR2: LNHNV, YYDKDF (reference sequence). J lost 0 bases, V lost 6 bases, and 9 bases had no gene match. The complete variable domain, with remaining parts taken from reference TRBV15 and TRBJ1-1, reads DAMVIQNPRYQVTQFGKPVTLSCSQTLNHNVMYWYQQKSSQAPKLLFHYYDKDFNNEADTPDNFQSRRPNTSFCFLDIRSPGLGDTAMYLCATSPGGPTMNTEAFFGQGTRLTVV.